This T cell receptor (beta chain) appears in the sequencing data of a study of identical twins. Points from the study as a whole: Insertions ran lower in abundant cord blood beta clonotypes, though not in memory repertoires.

CDR1 is DFQATT, CDR2 SNEGSKA, per germline (reference sequence). Unmatched junction bases numbered 10, after V lost 0 bases and J lost 1 base. The CDR3 runs to 19 residues. This clonotype has a handful of counts. As yet, its antigen is unknown. Via MiXCR, TCRdb re-called the 5' RACE reads, giving one row per CDR3 protein. In the table there are 350,000 or so distinct CDR3 sequences, approximately 9.1% of which are singletons. This chain connects TRBV20-1 to TRBJ2-2, with 11 bases matching TRBD2. This sequence originates from a woman aged 45 to 65 in good health. Input material: naive T cells sorted from blood. The CDR3 nucleotides are TGCAGTGCTAGAGATCTAACTAGCGGGAGATCTTGGAACACCGGGGAGCTGTTTTTT. This gives the protein CSARDLTSGRSWNTGELFF.